The subject of this entry is one TCR beta chain. Germline assignment: CDR1 SGHNT and CDR2 YYREEE (reference sequence). V was pared by 7 bases and J by 6 bases, with 13 bases between. This CDR3 has 12 residues. CD3+CD4+ and CD3+CD8+ cells were FACS-sorted from thawed unstimulated PBMCs. The data belong to a study of T cell clones after liver transplantation. Study context: Three of the eight recipients were HCV-positive; the rest had non-autoimmune, non-viral transplant indications. Tolerant meant at least one year fully off immunosuppression without liver enzymes above twice normal.

Clones were sequenced by immunoSEQ multiplex PCR, and TCRdb holds only the in-frame ones, with some missing. The sample lists around 100,000 clones; approximately 79% were seen once. This clonotype was obtained from a human patient who received a liver transplant. Some T cells may be transferred from the graft donor. The sequenced sample was CD4+ T cells from blood, obtained around 4 years after liver transplant. The chain joins TRBV5-4 to TRBJ1-1; D is ambiguous. The CDR3 region has the DNA TGTGCCAGCGGTGTGATAGGCGCTGAAGCTTTCTTT. Its protein is CASGVIGAEAFF.